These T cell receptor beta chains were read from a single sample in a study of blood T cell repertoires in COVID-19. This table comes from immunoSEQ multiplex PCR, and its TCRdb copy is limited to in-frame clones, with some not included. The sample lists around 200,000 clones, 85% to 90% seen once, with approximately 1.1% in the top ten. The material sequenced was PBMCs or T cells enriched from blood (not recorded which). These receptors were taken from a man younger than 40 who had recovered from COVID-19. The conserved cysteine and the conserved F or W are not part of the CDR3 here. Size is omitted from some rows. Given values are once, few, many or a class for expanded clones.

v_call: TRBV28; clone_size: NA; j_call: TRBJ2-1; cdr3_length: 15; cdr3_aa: ASSSGTSGRIYNEQF
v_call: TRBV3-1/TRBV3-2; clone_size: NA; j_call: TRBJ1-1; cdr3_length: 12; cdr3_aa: ASSQTGGNTEAF
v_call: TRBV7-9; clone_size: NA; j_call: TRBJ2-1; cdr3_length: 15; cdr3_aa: ASSSITTGGLGGEQF
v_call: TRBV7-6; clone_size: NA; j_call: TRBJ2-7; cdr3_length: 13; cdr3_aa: ASSSRRDRVGEQY
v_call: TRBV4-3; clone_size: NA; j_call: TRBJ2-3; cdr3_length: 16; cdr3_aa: ASSQDLGGWSAADTQY
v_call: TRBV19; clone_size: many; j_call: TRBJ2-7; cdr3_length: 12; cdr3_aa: ASSNNQVTYEQY
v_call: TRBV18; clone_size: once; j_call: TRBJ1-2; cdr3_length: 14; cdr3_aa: ASSQGTAFSNYGYT
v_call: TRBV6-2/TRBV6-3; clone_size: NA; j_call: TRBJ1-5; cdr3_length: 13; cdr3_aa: ASSYAGNSNQPQH
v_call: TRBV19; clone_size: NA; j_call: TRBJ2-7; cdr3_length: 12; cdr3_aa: ASSIWTGGNEQY
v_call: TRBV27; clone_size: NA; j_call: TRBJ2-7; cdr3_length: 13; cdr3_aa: ASSPTSGGLYEQY
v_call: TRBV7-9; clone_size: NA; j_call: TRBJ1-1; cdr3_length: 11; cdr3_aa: ASSLATALEAF